This T cell receptor (beta chain) derives from a study of CXCR3-negative and CXCR3-positive naive CD8 T cells. CDR3 length: 14 amino acids. CDR1 and CDR2 from the germline V gene are DFQATT and SNEGSKA (reference sequence). To note about this clonotype: Its antigen is not known.

The authors prepared UMI-labeled TRB cDNA libraries by 5' RACE. One entry per CDR3 protein, without DNA, is what TCRdb gives after re-calling the 5' RACE reads. The sample spans approximately 90,000 distinct CDR3 sequences; the ten largest clones claim approximately 0.54%. Regarding the study as a whole: A higher hydrophobicity marked the TRB CDR3s of CXCR3-positive naive cells versus CXCR3-negative naive cells.

The clonotype originates from a human donor in good health. Some clones in this sample may be carry-over from other donors' samples. The chain uses TRBV20-1 and TRBJ1-1. Sequencing was performed on naive CXCR3+ CD8+ T cells from blood. The subset here: CD45RO-CCR7+CD27+CD95- naive CD8+ T cells expressing CXCR3 (TNR3+). CDR3 in amino acids: CSAPRSREAPGAFF.